This T cell receptor (beta chain) was observed in a study of blood T cell repertoires in COVID-19 (dated by TCRdb to between 2020 and 2021). Notes on the research overall: Samples covering the acute and convalescent phases of COVID-19 were provided by collaborators in the United States, Italy and Spain. The prospective study material was composed of cDNA or gDNA derived from T cells, B-cell-depleted T cells, or PBMCs. Deeply sampled blood TCRbeta repertoires from subjects exposed to, actively infected with, or recovered from COVID-19 were included in the dataset. The repertoires were made available in a free public database intended to serve as a resource for research on the immune response to SARS-CoV-2. The samples were drawn from the first 160 participants of the ongoing ImmuneRACE study and from 950 to 1,500 subjects provided by 6 global collaborators. The sample metadata nearly always contained a de-identified subject ID, COVID-19 status, age in years and sex. Where available, HLA class I and class II types were obtained from metadata supplied by the sample provider rather than from assay-based typing.

Enrolling through a virtual design, the prospective study's participants ranged in age from roughly 18 to 89 years and lived across some 22 United States geographic areas. In the prospective study, cohorts were assigned on the basis of participant-reported clinical history obtained from a screening survey and a study questionnaire. In the prospective study, whole blood, serum and a nasopharyngeal or oropharyngeal swab were collected from each participant by mobile phlebotomists. Additional blood draws and questionnaires over an approximately two-month period could optionally be provided by prospective study participants. Before DNA extraction, prospective study blood samples were shipped either frozen or at room temperature. The paper's findings and limits, for the study overall: The amount of clinical and demographic metadata varied by source and participant and was provided uncurated.

TCRbeta CDR3 regions were amplified from genomic DNA using the immunoSEQ Assay, a bias-controlled multiplex PCR. In the paper's pipeline: Within the assay, amplification of reference gene primers was used to estimate how many nucleated cells each sample contained. Sequence reads were collapsed and filtered to measure the absolute abundance of every unique TCRbeta CDR3 rearrangement. For each sample, productive Simpson clonality was calculated as the square root of Simpson's diversity index across productive rearrangements. The table was pulled from immuneACCESS by TCRdb, which kept in-frame rearrangements only. Such tables lose some clones; where checked, under half of the loss comes from unresolved V genes, and the rest has no known cause. V, J and clone size reflect that table, while D and trimming were determined from the DNA. The sample records about 230,000 clones, under 90% of which are singletons. The ten biggest clones cover about 4% of the sample.

V is trimmed back by 4 bases and J by 5 bases, and the junction contains 5 bases that no gene match accounts for. In the germline V gene, CDR1 corresponds to MDHEN and CDR2 to SYDVKM. The CDR3, from cysteine to phenylalanine, totals 14 residues. Just CDR3 DNA is preserved here, 42 bases in frame from base 1. Details on this clone: This clone's antigen is unknown. No base quality values were provided; no much bigger clone lies one nucleotide off.

Input material: PBMCs or T cells enriched from blood (not recorded which). This TCR derives from a woman aged 25 to 45 with acute COVID-19. The rearrangement combines TRBV28 with TRBJ2-5; 9 bases in between match TRBD1. This receptor carries the CDR3 CASSSTGGLETQYF. The nucleotide sequence reads TGTGCCAGCAGTTCCACAGGGGGCTTGGAGACCCAGTACTTC.